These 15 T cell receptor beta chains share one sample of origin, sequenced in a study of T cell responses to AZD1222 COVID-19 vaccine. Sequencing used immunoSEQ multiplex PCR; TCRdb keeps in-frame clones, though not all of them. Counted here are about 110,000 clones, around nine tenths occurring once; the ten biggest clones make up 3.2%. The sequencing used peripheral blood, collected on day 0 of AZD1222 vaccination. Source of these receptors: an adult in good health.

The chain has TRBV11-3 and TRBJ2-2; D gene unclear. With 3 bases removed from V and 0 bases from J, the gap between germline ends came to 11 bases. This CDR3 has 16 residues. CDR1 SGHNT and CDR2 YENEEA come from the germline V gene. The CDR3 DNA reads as TGTGCCAGCAGCTTTGCCGCGACAACGAACACCGGGGAGCTGTTTTTT. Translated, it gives CASSFAATTNTGELFF.

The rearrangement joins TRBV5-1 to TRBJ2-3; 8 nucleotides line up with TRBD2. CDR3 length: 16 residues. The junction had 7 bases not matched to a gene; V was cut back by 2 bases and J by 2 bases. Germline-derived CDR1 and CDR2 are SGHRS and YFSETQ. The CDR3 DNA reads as TGCGCCAGCAGCTTTGAGCCGGGAGGGACCACAGATACGCAGTATTTT. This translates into CASSFEPGGTTDTQYF.

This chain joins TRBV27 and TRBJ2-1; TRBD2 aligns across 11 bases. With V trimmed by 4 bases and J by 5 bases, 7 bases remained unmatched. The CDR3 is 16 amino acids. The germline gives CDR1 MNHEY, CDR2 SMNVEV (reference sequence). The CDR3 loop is CASSSMLAGGNNEQFF. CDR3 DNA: TGTGCCAGCAGTTCGATGCTAGCGGGAGGTAACAATGAGCAGTTCTTC.

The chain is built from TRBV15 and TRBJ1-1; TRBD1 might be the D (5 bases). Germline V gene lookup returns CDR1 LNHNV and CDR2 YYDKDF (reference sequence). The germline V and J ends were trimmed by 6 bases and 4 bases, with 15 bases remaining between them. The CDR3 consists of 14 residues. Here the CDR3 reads CATRVGAWRTEAFF. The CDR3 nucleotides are TGTGCCACCAGAGTAGGGGCATGGCGCACTGAAGCTTTCTTT.

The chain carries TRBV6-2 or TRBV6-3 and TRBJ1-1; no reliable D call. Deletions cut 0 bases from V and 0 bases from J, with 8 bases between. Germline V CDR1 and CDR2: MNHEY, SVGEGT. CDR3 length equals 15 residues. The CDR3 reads CASSYSRVMNTEAFF. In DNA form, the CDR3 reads TGTGCCAGCAGTTACTCAAGGGTAATGAACACTGAAGCTTTCTTT.

CDR3 protein: CASSSIDFSSTDTQYF. CDR3 sequence (DNA): TGTGCCAGCAGCTCAATCGACTTCTCTAGCACAGATACGCAGTATTTT. The chain couples TRBV7-2 to TRBJ2-3, with D uncertain. Looked up from germline, CDR1 is SGHTA and CDR2 is FQGNSA. Between the trimmed V and J ends, which lost 4 bases and 0 bases, there was a span of 14 bases. This CDR3 spans 16 amino acids.

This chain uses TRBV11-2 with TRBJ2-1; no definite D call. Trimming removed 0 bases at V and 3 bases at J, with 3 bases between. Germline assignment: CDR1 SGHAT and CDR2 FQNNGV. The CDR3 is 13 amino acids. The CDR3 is CASSLEFYNEQFF. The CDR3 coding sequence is TGTGCCAGCAGCTTAGAGTTCTACAATGAGCAGTTCTTC.

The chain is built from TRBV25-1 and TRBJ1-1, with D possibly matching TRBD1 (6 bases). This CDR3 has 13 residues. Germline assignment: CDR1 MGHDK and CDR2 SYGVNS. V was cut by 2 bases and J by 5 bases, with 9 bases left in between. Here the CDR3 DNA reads TGTGCCAGCAGTGAACGGGGGCGGACTGAAGCTTTCTTT. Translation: CASSERGRTEAFF.

The CDR3 DNA reads as TGTGCCAGCAGCGCCTTTGGGGCCTCTGGGGCCAACGTCCTGACTTTC. This codes for CASSAFGASGANVLTF. V and J are TRBV9 and TRBJ2-6; weak D call: TRBD1 (5 bases). CDR3 size: 16 residues. Trimming took off 3 bases at V and 0 bases at J, with 10 bases between the two ends. Germline CDR1 reads SGDLS; CDR2 reads YYNGEE.

CDR3 DNA sequence: TGTGCCAGCAAAGGGACTAGCGGGTCCAATGAGCAGTTCTTC. Amino acid sequence: CASKGTSGSNEQFF. The V and J genes are TRBV2 and TRBJ2-1; 12 bases fit TRBD2. The junction had 4 bases not matched to a gene; V was cut back by 7 bases and J by 6 bases. Germline CDR1 reads SNHLY; CDR2 reads FYNNEI. The CDR3 spans 14 residues.

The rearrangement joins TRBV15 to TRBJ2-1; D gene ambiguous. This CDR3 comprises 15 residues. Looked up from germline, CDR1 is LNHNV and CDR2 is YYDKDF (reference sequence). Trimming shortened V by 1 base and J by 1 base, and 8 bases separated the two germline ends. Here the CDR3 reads CATSRVRNSYNEQFF. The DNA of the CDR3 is TGTGCCACCAGCAGAGTGCGCAATTCCTACAATGAGCAGTTCTTC. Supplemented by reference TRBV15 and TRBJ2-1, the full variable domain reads DAMVIQNPRYQVTQFGKPVTLSCSQTLNHNVMYWYQQKSSQAPKLLFHYYDKDFNNEADTPDNFQSRRPNTSFCFLDIRSPGLGDTAMYLCATSRVRNSYNEQFFGPGTRLTVL.

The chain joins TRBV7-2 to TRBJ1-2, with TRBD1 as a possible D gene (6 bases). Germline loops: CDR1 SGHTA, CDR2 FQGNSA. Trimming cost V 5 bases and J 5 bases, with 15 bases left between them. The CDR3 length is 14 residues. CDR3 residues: CASSTAGGGYGYTF. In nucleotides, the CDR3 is TGTGCCAGCAGCACCGCGGGGGGCGGTTATGGCTACACCTTC.

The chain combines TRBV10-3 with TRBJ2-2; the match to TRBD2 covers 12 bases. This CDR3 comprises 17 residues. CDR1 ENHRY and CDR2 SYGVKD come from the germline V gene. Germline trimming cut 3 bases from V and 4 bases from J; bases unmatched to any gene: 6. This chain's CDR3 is CAISEGLAGTGTGELFF. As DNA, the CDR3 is TGTGCCATCAGTGAAGGACTAGCGGGAACCGGCACCGGGGAGCTGTTTTTT.

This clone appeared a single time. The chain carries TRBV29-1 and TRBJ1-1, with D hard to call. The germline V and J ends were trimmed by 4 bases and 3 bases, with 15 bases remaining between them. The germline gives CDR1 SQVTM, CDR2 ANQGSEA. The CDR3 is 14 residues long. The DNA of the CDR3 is TGCAGCGTTGGTGAGGGAAGGGAGGACACTGAAGCTTTCTTT. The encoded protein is CSVGEGREDTEAFF.

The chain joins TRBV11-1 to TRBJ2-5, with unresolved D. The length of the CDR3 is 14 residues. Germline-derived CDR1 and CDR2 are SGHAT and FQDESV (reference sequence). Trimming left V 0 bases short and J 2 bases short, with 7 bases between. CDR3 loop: CASSLAPAQETQYF. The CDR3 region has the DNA TGTGCCAGCAGCTTAGCCCCCGCACAAGAGACCCAGTACTTC.